One TCR beta chain is described in this entry. This CDR3 contains 14 residues. Germline V CDR1 and CDR2: MNHEY, SVGAGI. Germline trimming cut 5 bases from V and 13 bases from J; bases unmatched to any gene: 14. The source of the sample is a study of blood T cell repertoires in COVID-19. In the original processing: Estimation of nucleated cell counts relied on the amplification of reference gene primers. Profiling relied on immunoSEQ multiplex PCR, and the TCRdb table lists in-frame clones only, not all of them. The D gene and trimming were derived from the DNA, and the V and J assignments and clone size from that table. The sample gives 55,000 to 85,000 clones, approximately 86% of which show up once; 12% is in the top ten.

The source is a human donor in a cohort sampled during active COVID-19. This chain connects TRBV6-5 to TRBJ1-2; 9 nucleotides line up with TRBD1. Sequencing was done on a sample of peripheral blood. In nucleotides, the CDR3 is TGTGCCAGCAGTCAGCCGGGACAGGGTTTAGTGCTCACCTTC. Amino acid sequence: CASSQPGQGLVLTF.